These T cell receptor beta chains were read from a single sample in a study of cytomegalovirus exposure and HLA in healthy donors. Some clones are missing from TCRdb's copy, which holds only in-frame ones; the method was immunoSEQ multiplex PCR. The repertoire consists of under 200,000 clones, with around 77% occurring once and the leading ten covering more than 2%. The material sequenced was PBMCs. The receptors come from a man between 60 and 75 years old in good health and CMV-seronegative. CDR3s include the opening cysteine and the closing phenylalanine or tryptophan. A D gene is named only where the DNA matches it firmly. Part of the rows lack a size; the others show once, few, many or a class for expanded clones.

v_call	d_call	j_call	clone_size	cdr3_aa	cdr3_nt
TRBV4-1	TRBD2	TRBJ2-2	-	CASSFRTSGNSNTGELFF	TGCGCCAGCAGCTTTCGGACTAGCGGGAATTCGAACACCGGGGAGCTGTTTTTT
TRBV9	-	TRBJ1-4	-	CASSVAGNSNEKLFF	TGTGCCAGCAGCGTAGCGGGGAATTCTAATGAAAAACTGTTTTTT
TRBV4-1	-	TRBJ1-6	-	CASSQVESSYNSPLHF	TGCGCCAGCAGCCAAGTCGAGAGCTCCTATAATTCACCCCTCCACTTT
TRBV5-5	-	TRBJ2-5	once	CASSPWTEQETQYF	TGTGCCAGCAGCCCGTGGACAGAACAAGAGACCCAGTACTTC
TRBV7-2	TRBD2	TRBJ2-5	-	CASSLTRLAPETQYF	TGTGCCAGCAGCTTAACGCGACTAGCGCCGGAGACCCAGTACTTC
TRBV5-1	-	TRBJ1-5	few	CASSFGGDQPQHF	TGCGCCAGCAGCTTCGGAGGTGATCAGCCCCAGCATTTT
TRBV27	-	TRBJ2-5	-	CASRRVGETQYF	TGTGCCAGCAGGAGGGTAGGAGAGACCCAGTACTTC
TRBV28	-	TRBJ1-5	-	CASSTQKNSNQPQHF	TGTGCCAGCAGTACACAGAAAAATAGCAATCAGCCCCAGCATTTT
TRBV6-1	TRBD1	TRBJ2-4	-	CASSEITPKPGQGDIQYF	TGTGCCAGCAGTGAAATAACACCGAAGCCGGGACAGGGGGACATTCAGTACTTC
TRBV5-4	TRBD1	TRBJ1-1	-	CASSSGQGWDTEAFF	TGTGCCAGCAGCTCGGGACAGGGGTGGGACACTGAAGCTTTCTTT
TRBV5-1	-	TRBJ2-1	-	CASSLAAPHNEQFF	TGCGCCAGCAGCTTGGCCGCGCCCCACAATGAGCAGTTCTTC
TRBV15	-	TRBJ1-2	-	CATSRDRIWAGANYGYTF	TGTGCCACCAGCAGAGATCGGATCTGGGCAGGGGCGAACTATGGCTACACCTTC
TRBV29-1	-	TRBJ1-1	-	CSVVGGLNTEAFF	TGCAGCGTTGTGGGTGGGCTGAACACTGAAGCTTTCTTT
TRBV5-5	-	TRBJ1-5	-	CASSFLGHPQHF	TGTGCCAGCAGCTTTCTTGGCCACCCCCAGCATTTT
TRBV19	-	TRBJ1-2	-	CASSRSASYGYPF	TGTGCCAGTAGTCGGAGTGCTTCCTATGGCTACCCCTTC
TRBV4-2	-	TRBJ2-5	-	CASSPEGGGAVKTQYF	TGTGCCAGCAGCCCCGAGGGAGGGGGGGCAGTCAAGACCCAGTACTTC
TRBV28	-	TRBJ1-5	-	CASRHNRVVLVSNQPQHF	TGTGCCAGCAGGCATAACAGGGTTGTTCTGGTTAGCAATCAGCCCCAGCATTTT
TRBV7-9	TRBD1	TRBJ1-1	-	CASSLGQGPMNTEAFF	TGTGCCAGCAGCTTAGGACAGGGACCGATGAACACTGAAGCTTTCTTT
TRBV5-1	TRBD1	TRBJ2-7	-	CASSFEARGSYEQYF	TGCGCCAGCAGCTTCGAAGCCAGGGGGTCCTACGAGCAGTACTTC
TRBV4-3	TRBD2	TRBJ2-7	few	CASSQGAAGVREQYF	TGCGCCAGCAGCCAAGGCGCGGCGGGAGTACGCGAGCAGTACTTC
TRBV19	TRBD2	TRBJ2-7	-	CASSLGLALSYEQYF	TGTGCCAGTAGTCTGGGACTAGCGCTCTCCTACGAGCAGTACTTC
TRBV28	TRBD2	TRBJ2-2	-	CATGLAGINTGELFF	TGTGCCACTGGACTAGCGGGGATTAACACCGGGGAGCTGTTTTTT
TRBV5-1	-	TRBJ2-5	-	CASSDLKTPLETQYF	TGCGCCAGCAGTGATCTTAAGACTCCTCTAGAGACCCAGTACTTC
TRBV5-6	TRBD2	TRBJ2-5	-	CASSLELAGAQETQYF	TGTGCCAGCAGCTTGGAACTAGCGGGGGCCCAAGAGACCCAGTACTTC
TRBV2	-	TRBJ2-3	-	CASSVAGGTDTQYF	TGTGCCAGCAGTGTGGCCGGAGGCACAGATACGCAGTATTTT
TRBV7-9	-	TRBJ2-7	-	CASSLASVLEQYF	TGTGCCAGCAGCCTCGCGTCGGTCTTGGAGCAGTACTTC
TRBV4-1	TRBD1	TRBJ1-2	once	CASSQEGTGTSYGYTF	TGCGCCAGCAGCCAAGAGGGGACAGGGACGAGCTATGGCTACACCTTC
TRBV15	TRBD1	TRBJ1-5	-	CATSRDTGQGASQPQHF	TGTGCCACCAGCAGAGATACCGGACAGGGGGCCAGCCAGCCCCAGCATTTT
TRBV6-5	TRBD1	TRBJ2-2	-	CASRAGGPGELFF	TGTGCCAGCAGGGCAGGGGGTCCAGGGGAGCTGTTTTTT
TRBV6-6	TRBD2	TRBJ2-5	-	CASSDRRGTGETQYF	TGTGCCAGCAGTGATCGGCGGGGGACTGGAGAGACCCAGTACTTC
TRBV6-1	-	TRBJ2-7	-	CASSSDLTYEQYF	TGTGCCAGCAGCTCGGACTTAACCTACGAGCAGTACTTC
TRBV4-3	-	TRBJ1-6	-	CASSQDRSSPLHF	TGCGCCAGCAGCCAAGATCGGAGTTCACCCCTCCACTTT
TRBV2	TRBD2	TRBJ2-1	-	CASSEMGGGANNEQFF	TGTGCCAGCAGTGAGATGGGCGGGGGGGCCAACAATGAGCAGTTCTTC
TRBV6-5	TRBD1	TRBJ2-7	-	CASSPDRGPPYEQYF	TGTGCCAGCAGCCCAGACAGGGGGCCTCCCTACGAGCAGTACTTC
TRBV6-1	-	TRBJ1-1	-	CASSELGITEAFF	TGTGCCAGCAGTGAACTCGGGATAACTGAAGCTTTCTTT
TRBV21-1	-	TRBJ2-3	-	CASSKATGANSTDTQYF	TGTGCCAGCAGCAAAGCAACAGGTGCGAATAGCACAGATACGCAGTATTTT
TRBV30	TRBD1	TRBJ1-2	once	CAWSTGGGNYGYTF	TGTGCCTGGAGTACAGGGGGGGGGAACTATGGCTACACCTTC
TRBV10-3	-	TRBJ1-3	-	CAISDNSMSSGNTIYF	TGTGCCATCAGTGATAACAGCATGAGCTCTGGAAACACCATATATTTT
TRBV4-2	TRBD1	TRBJ1-2	-	CASSQGQGVGYGYTF	TGTGCCAGCAGCCAAGGACAGGGGGTGGGCTATGGCTACACCTTC
TRBV6-5	-	TRBJ1-5	-	CASRPEGTNNQPQHF	TGTGCCAGCAGGCCTGAGGGCACCAACAATCAGCCCCAGCATTTT
TRBV2	-	TRBJ1-4	-	CASSKTRISRGGEKLFF	TGTGCCAGCAGTAAAACCCGAATAAGTCGCGGTGGAGAAAAACTGTTTTTT
TRBV27	-	TRBJ2-2	few	CASSSTSTGELFF	TGTGCCAGCAGTTCGACTAGCACCGGGGAGCTGTTTTTT
TRBV9	TRBD2	TRBJ2-2	-	CASRTGGTGELFF	TGTGCCAGCAGGACGGGGGGAACCGGGGAGCTGTTTTTT
TRBV9	-	TRBJ1-4	-	CASSQAGSINEKLFF	TGTGCCAGCAGCCAAGCGGGGAGCATTAATGAAAAACTGTTTTTT
TRBV18	TRBD1	TRBJ2-2	-	CASSPGQDTGELFF	TGTGCCAGCTCACCGGGACAGGACACCGGGGAGCTGTTTTTT
TRBV5-4	TRBD1	TRBJ1-2	-	CASSSTGSLALYGYTF	TGTGCCAGCAGCTCGACAGGGTCTTTAGCCCTCTATGGCTACACCTTC
TRBV6-5	TRBD1	TRBJ1-2	-	CASSGIPQGALGYTF	TGTGCCAGCAGTGGCATACCGCAGGGGGCTCTGGGCTACACCTTC
TRBV10-1	-	TRBJ2-7	-	CASSGGGDYEQYF	TGCGCCAGCAGTGGGGGCGGCGACTACGAGCAGTACTTC
TRBV7-6	TRBD1	TRBJ1-2	-	CASSPTDRGYGYTF	TGTGCCAGCAGCCCGACGGACAGGGGGTATGGCTACACCTTC
TRBV7-2	-	TRBJ2-3	-	CASSRGPGTDTQYF	TGTGCCAGCAGCCGAGGGCCAGGCACAGATACGCAGTATTTT
TRBV28	-	TRBJ2-7	few	CASSPPQGTYEQYF	TGTGCCAGCAGTCCTCCACAGGGAACCTACGAGCAGTACTTC
TRBV11-2	TRBD1	TRBJ1-5	-	CASSSGQLSQPQHF	TGTGCCAGCAGCTCGGGACAGTTGAGCCAGCCCCAGCATTTT
TRBV7-9	-	TRBJ1-4	-	CASSPSAGRRGEKLFF	TGTGCCAGCAGCCCTAGCGCGGGACGGAGGGGTGAAAAACTGTTTTTT
TRBV13	-	TRBJ1-2	-	CASRPSFGGGYTF	TGTGCCAGCAGACCCAGCTTCGGGGGAGGCTACACCTTC
TRBV19	-	TRBJ1-1	-	CASSNTGTEAFF	TGTGCCAGTAGTAATACAGGCACTGAAGCTTTCTTT
TRBV6-5	TRBD1	TRBJ1-2	-	CARETGDDGYTF	TGTGCCCGCGAGACAGGGGACGATGGCTACACCTTC
TRBV7-9	TRBD2	TRBJ2-5	once	CASSLARLAQETQYF	TGTGCCAGCAGCTTAGCCCGACTAGCCCAAGAGACCCAGTACTTC